The rows below give T cell receptor beta chains drawn from one sample of a study of blood T cell repertoires in COVID-19. Clones were read by immunoSEQ multiplex PCR, and TCRdb kept only the in-frame ones, dropping some. Here the sample spans 300,000 to 400,000 clones, approximately 90% being singletons. Sequences were obtained from PBMCs or T cells enriched from blood (not recorded which). These receptors came from a man between 18 and 35 years old who had recovered from COVID-19. Both conserved end residues are part of each CDR3.

V gene	J gene	CDR3 protein
TRBV7-2	TRBJ2-1	CASSSLGHSYNEQFF
TRBV18	TRBJ1-2	CASSQGGADYGYTF
TRBV6-5	TRBJ2-7	CASSWEAVSSYEQYF
TRBV19	TRBJ1-5	CASSIADKHQPQHF
TRBV2	TRBJ2-7	CASSEGDRGTYEQYF
TRBV3-1/TRBV3-2	TRBJ2-1	CASSSGDRSYNEQFF
TRBV30	TRBJ2-2	CAWSVTVNTGELFF
TRBV7-3	TRBJ2-2	CASSQPQGTTGELFF
TRBV4-1	TRBJ1-1	CASSPRTGDVTEAFF
TRBV2	TRBJ1-1	CASSLYGGNTEAFF
TRBV9	TRBJ2-2	CASSVVVGGGFGTGELFF
TRBV19	TRBJ2-3	CASSIRSSAESTDTQYF
TRBV5-1	TRBJ2-1	CASSLGSGGSNEQFF
TRBV3-1/TRBV3-2	TRBJ1-3	CASSLGQFSGNTIYF
TRBV12-3/TRBV12-4	TRBJ2-7	CASSLSAGEQYF
TRBV7-2	TRBJ1-2	CASSQQVSYGYTF
TRBV5-1	TRBJ2-7	CASRGLTNSYEQYF
TRBV5-4	TRBJ2-7	CASSPGTSGWREQYF
TRBV10-3	TRBJ1-2	CAITTGGGGYTF
TRBV27	TRBJ2-7	CASSLGRNSPYEQYF
TRBV2	TRBJ2-5	CASRERGFGGEETQYF
TRBV29-1	TRBJ2-1	CSVGGGSSYNEQFF
TRBV2	TRBJ2-7	CASRETSGAYEQYF
TRBV5-8	TRBJ2-5	CASSLGAQETQYF
TRBV28	TRBJ1-5	CASIPSGGYSNQPQHF
TRBV15	TRBJ2-5	CATSGTSGGRWGETQYF
TRBV18	TRBJ1-6	CASSFRQGQSDSPLHF
TRBV4-1	TRBJ2-1	CASSQGWREGDNEQFF
TRBV5-1	TRBJ2-5	CASSAAEETQYF
TRBV27	TRBJ1-1	CASSSQGTENTEAFF
TRBV15	TRBJ1-2	CATSTDRGGYGYTF
TRBV7-3	TRBJ1-3	CASSLGQGFSGNTIYF
TRBV10-3	TRBJ1-1	CAISAGLNTEAFF
TRBV12-3/TRBV12-4	TRBJ1-4	CASSYRVGEKLFF
TRBV11-2	TRBJ2-3	CASSLWTSGGSTDTQYF
TRBV4-1	TRBJ1-2	CASSQDLGTAQHGYTF
TRBV11-1	TRBJ2-1	CASSPSGRGYNEQFF
TRBV9	TRBJ1-2	CASSVGVDGYTF
TRBV18	TRBJ1-5	CASSPAGRENQPQHF
TRBV14	TRBJ1-5	CASSQDEIKGPNQPQHF
TRBV7-9	TRBJ2-1	CASSPSGAGGPREQFF
TRBV2	TRBJ1-5	CASSRSGANQPQHF
TRBV28	TRBJ1-5	CASSSPRTGHQPQHF
TRBV18	TRBJ2-1	CASSKGLAGNNEQFF
TRBV19	TRBJ1-3	CASSIGTGTLNTIYF